The 13 T cell receptor beta chains reported below all come from one sample, sequenced in a study of T cell repertoires in cytomegalovirus infection. MiXCR was run by TCRdb on the reads, yielding one entry per CDR3 protein. The sample has approximately 990,000 distinct CDR3 sequences; around a third are singletons. No antigen has been identified for these receptors. The specimen comprised cultured CD8+ T cells from PBMCs, sampled from culture after CMV antigen stimulation. The receptors come from a human donor in good health (CMV status not recorded). Some clones in this sample may be carry-over from other donors' samples.

V is TRBV27 and J is TRBJ2-7, with 7 bases lining up with TRBD2. This CDR3 has 15 residues. The ends lost 6 bases at V and 0 bases at J; junction bases unmatched: 8. Germline V lookup: CDR1 MNHEY, CDR2 SMNVEV (reference sequence). CDR3 loop: CASSREGWGSYEQYF. The CDR3 DNA sequence: TGTGCCAGCAGCAGGGAGGGCTGGGGCTCCTACGAGCAGTACTTC.

The J gene is TRBJ2-7, the V gene TRBV29-1; TRBD2 matches 11 bases. Trimming took 5 bases from V and 4 from J; bases not matched to a gene: 7. The length of the CDR3 is 14 residues. Germline loops: CDR1 SQVTM, CDR2 ANQGSEA. CDR3 coding DNA: TGCAGCGTTTACCCCGGGACTAGCGGTTACGAGCAGTACTTC. Translated, it gives CSVYPGTSGYEQYF.

The J gene is TRBJ2-1, the V gene TRBV15, with no clear D. Trimming cost V 5 bases and J 6 bases, with 8 bases left between them. Germline V gene sequence: CDR1 LNHNV, CDR2 YYDKDF (reference sequence). The CDR3 runs to 12 residues. The CDR3 region is CATSLVGNEQFF. CDR3 sequence (DNA): TGTGCCACCAGCCTGGTTGGCAATGAGCAGTTCTTC. Complete variable domain (other parts from reference TRBV15 and TRBJ2-1): DAMVIQNPRYQVTQFGKPVTLSCSQTLNHNVMYWYQQKSSQAPKLLFHYYDKDFNNEADTPDNFQSRRPNTSFCFLDIRSPGLGDTAMYLCATSLVGNEQFFGPGTRLTVL.

This clonotype turned up a few times. This chain uses TRBV24-1 with TRBJ2-1; D uncertain. Germline loops: CDR1 KGHDR, CDR2 SFDVKD. The CDR3 sequence is 14 residues long. V was shortened by 6 bases and J by 1 base, with 9 bases between the two germline ends. CDR3 loop: CATSKRSSYNEQFF. The CDR3 DNA follows: TGTGCCACCAGTAAAAGGAGTTCCTACAATGAGCAGTTCTTC.

The table lists this clonotype with a few counts. J is TRBJ2-7 and V is TRBV6-5; 11 bases line up with TRBD1. With V trimmed by 6 bases and J by 5 bases, 9 bases remained unmatched. Germline CDR1 is MNHEY and CDR2 is SVGAGI. The CDR3 length is 15 residues. The CDR3 spells CASSPARTGGHEQYV. The CDR3 DNA sequence: TGTGCCAGCAGCCCCGCTAGGACAGGGGGCCACGAGCAGTACGTC.

The V gene is TRBV6-2 or TRBV6-3, the J gene TRBJ1-2; D is unresolved. The CDR3 contains 15 residues. Germline V gene data show CDR1 as MNHEY and CDR2 as SVGEGT. Trimming cost V 3 bases and J 4 bases, with 15 bases left between them. CDR3 sequence: CASSYEVGRVYGYTF. CDR3 DNA sequence: TGTGCCAGCAGTTATGAGGTTGGCCGCGTCTATGGCTACACCTTC.

The V gene is TRBV4-3, the J gene TRBJ2-2; tentative D call: TRBD1 (5 bases). V lost 2 bases and J 6 bases, leaving 7 bases between the germline ends. Per germline, CDR1 LGHNA and CDR2 YSLEER. The CDR3 is 13 amino acids. CDR3 protein: CASSQTGSGELFF. CDR3 coding DNA: TGCGCCAGCAGCCAAACAGGATCCGGGGAGCTGTTTTTT.

The chain links TRBV6-5 to TRBJ1-4; TRBD1 matches 7 bases. The V segment lost 5 bases and the J segment 5 bases; nucleotides outside the gene matches: 14. The germline gives CDR1 MNHEY, CDR2 SVGAGI. This CDR3 region has 17 residues. DNA for the CDR3: TGTGCCAGCAGTACACAGGGGTTCTGGACTACCAATGAAAAACTGTTTTTT. Residues: CASSTQGFWTTNEKLFF.

The CDR3, as DNA: TGTGCCAGCAAACAGGGGATCACTGAAGCTTTCTTT. It codes for CASKQGITEAFF. This chain uses TRBV6-2 or TRBV6-3 with TRBJ1-1, with TRBD1 matching 7 bases. The CDR3 has 12 residues. V was pared by 7 bases and J by 4 bases, with 3 bases of the junction left unmatched. From germline, CDR1 is MNHEY and CDR2 SVGEGT.

This clonotype was observed a handful of times. The chain combines TRBV7-6 with TRBJ1-6, with unresolved D. The CDR3 length is 14 residues. Per the germline V gene, CDR1 is SGHVS and CDR2 is FNYEAQ. V lost 1 base and J 4 bases, leaving 5 bases between the germline ends. The CDR3 region is CASSLDEYNSPLHF. DNA for the CDR3: TGTGCCAGCAGCTTAGATGAGTATAATTCACCCCTCCACTTT.

The chain links TRBV11-3 to TRBJ2-3; the D gene is possibly TRBD1 (5 bases). This CDR3 comprises 14 residues. V gave up 5 bases and J gave up 0 bases, with 9 bases separating them. Germline CDR1 is SGHNT and CDR2 is YENEEA. The CDR3 spells CASSTRQSTDTQYF. CDR3 coding DNA: TGTGCCAGCAGCACCCGACAGAGCACAGATACGCAGTATTTT.

This chain links TRBV4-1 with TRBJ2-7; D is perhaps TRBD1 or TRBD2 (5 bases each). This CDR3 has 14 amino acids. V was shortened by 5 bases and J by 0 bases, with 11 bases between the two germline ends. CDR1 and CDR2 from the germline V gene are MGHRA and YSYEKL. The CDR3, as DNA: TGCGCCAGCAGCTTTCCAGGGACCTCCTACGAGCAGTACTTC. Its translation: CASSFPGTSYEQYF.

The CDR3 nucleotides are TGTGCCAGCAGTTACTCTGGCAGTCCGCTTATGAACACTGAAGCTTTCTTT. It codes for CASSYSGSPLMNTEAFF. V and J are TRBV6-7 and TRBJ1-1; D gene ambiguous. TRBV6-7 is classed as an ORF, of uncertain function. V was clipped by 0 bases and J by 0 bases, with 14 bases between them. This CDR3 is built from 17 residues.